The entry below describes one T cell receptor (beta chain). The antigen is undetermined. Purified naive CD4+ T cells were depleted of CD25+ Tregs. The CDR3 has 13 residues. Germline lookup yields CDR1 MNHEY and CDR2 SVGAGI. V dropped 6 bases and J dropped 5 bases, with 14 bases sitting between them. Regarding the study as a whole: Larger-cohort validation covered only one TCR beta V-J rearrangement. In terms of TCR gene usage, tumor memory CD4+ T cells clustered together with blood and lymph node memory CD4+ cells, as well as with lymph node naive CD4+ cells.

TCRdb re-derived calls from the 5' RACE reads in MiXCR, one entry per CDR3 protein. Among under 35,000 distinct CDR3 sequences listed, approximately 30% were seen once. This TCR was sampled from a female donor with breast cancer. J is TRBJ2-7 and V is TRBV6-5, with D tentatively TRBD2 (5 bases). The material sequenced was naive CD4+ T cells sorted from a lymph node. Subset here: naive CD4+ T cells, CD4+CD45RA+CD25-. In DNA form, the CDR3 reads TGTGCCAGCAGGAATACCGCCGGGGACGAGCAGTACTTC. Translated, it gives CASRNTAGDEQYF.